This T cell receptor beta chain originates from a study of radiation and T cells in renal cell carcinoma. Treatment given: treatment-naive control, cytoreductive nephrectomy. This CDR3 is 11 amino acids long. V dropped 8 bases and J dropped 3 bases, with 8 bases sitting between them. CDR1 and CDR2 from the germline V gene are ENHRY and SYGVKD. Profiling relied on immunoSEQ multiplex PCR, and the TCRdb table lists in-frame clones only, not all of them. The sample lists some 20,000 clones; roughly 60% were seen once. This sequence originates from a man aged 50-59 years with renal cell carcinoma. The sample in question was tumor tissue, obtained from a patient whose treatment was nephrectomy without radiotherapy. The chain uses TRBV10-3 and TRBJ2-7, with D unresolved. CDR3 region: CAIGSVYEQYF. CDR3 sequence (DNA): TGTGCCATCGGATCAGTCTACGAGCAGTACTTC.